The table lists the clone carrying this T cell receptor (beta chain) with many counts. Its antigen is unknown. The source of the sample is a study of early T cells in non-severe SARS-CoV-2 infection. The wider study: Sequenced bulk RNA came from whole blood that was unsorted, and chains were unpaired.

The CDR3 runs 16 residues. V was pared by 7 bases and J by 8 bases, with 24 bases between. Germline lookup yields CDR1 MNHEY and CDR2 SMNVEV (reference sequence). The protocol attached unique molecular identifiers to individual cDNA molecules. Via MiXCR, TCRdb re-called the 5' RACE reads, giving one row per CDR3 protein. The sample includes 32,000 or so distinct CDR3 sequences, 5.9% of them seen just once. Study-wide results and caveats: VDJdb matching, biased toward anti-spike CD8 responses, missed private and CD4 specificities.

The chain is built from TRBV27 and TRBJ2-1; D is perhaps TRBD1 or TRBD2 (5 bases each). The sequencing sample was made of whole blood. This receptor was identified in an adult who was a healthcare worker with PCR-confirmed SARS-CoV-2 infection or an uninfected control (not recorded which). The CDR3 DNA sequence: TGTGCCAGCAACTCCCTAAGGGACGCCGGGATCCATGAGCAGTTCTTC. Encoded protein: CASNSLRDAGIHEQFF.